This T cell receptor beta chain was profiled in a study of T cells in Graves' hyperthyroidism and ophthalmopathy. Together with thyroid ultrasound, orbital computed tomography, serum thyroxine and TRAb, clinical symptoms were used for diagnoses. Comments on this clonotype: Its antigen is still unknown.

Amplified regions were TCR beta CDR3 sequences from RNA transcripts. During a first-round RT-PCR of the TCR CDR3, the HTBI primer set was used. Via MiXCR, TCRdb re-called the multiplex PCR reads, giving one row per CDR3 protein. The sample lists a few hundred thousand distinct CDR3 sequences; more than 45% were seen once. Study results and limitations: Separation of ophthalmopathy from stable hyperthyroidism was achieved by a 13 V-J model. Ophthalmopathy, as predicted by the model, came a median 6.5 months after the prediction.

The sequencing sample was made of peripheral blood or thyroid tissue (not recorded which). This clonotype was obtained from an adult woman with Graves' disease, either hyperthyroidism or ophthalmopathy (not recorded which).

The CDR3 region is CASLKVAGPNIQYF. Written as DNA, the CDR3 is TGTGCCAGCTTGAAAGTAGCGGGCCCAAACATTCAGTACTTC. The rearrangement joins TRBV2 to TRBJ2-4, with TRBD2 matching over 7 bases. The germline CDR1 and CDR2 sequences are SNHLY and FYNNEI. This CDR3 comprises 14 residues. The J segment lost 6 bases and the V segment lost 8 bases, leaving 10 bases of the junction unmatched.